This TCR beta chain is from a study of blood T cells in healthy people across ages. Overall study findings and caveats: TCR beta diversity per million T cells fell roughly linearly with age.

This clonotype was detected ten times or more. The antigen is not known. A much larger clone sits a single nucleotide away, making a read error possible. Sample-barcoded 5' priming and a J-beta primer mix drove a second PCR of 7 to 11 cycles. In TCRdb, the 5' RACE reads were re-called with MiXCR into one record per CDR3 protein. The top ten clones hold 15% to 19% of a sample with hundreds of thousands of distinct CDR3 sequences, about a third of them seen once. This CDR3 comprises 16 residues. Germline loops: CDR1 SQVTM, CDR2 ANQGSEA. Germline trimming cut 0 bases from V and 8 bases from J; bases unmatched to any gene: 11.

The sample was blood. The TCR originated in a woman of 80 years or more in good health. V gene TRBV29-1 combines with J gene TRBJ2-1; 9 nucleotides match TRBD2. CDR3 amino acids: CSVEDGFGTSCHEQFF. DNA for the CDR3: TGCAGCGTTGAAGATGGTTTTGGGACTAGCTGCCATGAGCAGTTCTTC.